The TCR beta chain described here comes from a study of blood T cells in healthy people across ages. Findings and caveats of the study: Fewer expanded clones and more diversity marked long-lived versus aged donors.

This CDR3 comprises 13 residues. Trimming removed 6 bases from V and 8 bases from J; junction bases left unmatched: 11. CDR1 and CDR2 from the germline V gene are DFQATT and SNEGSKA (reference sequence). Note on this clonotype: What it recognizes is unknown.

With a J-beta primer mix and a sample-barcoded 5' primer, a second PCR ran about 7 to 12 cycles. Each cDNA was tagged by a template-switch adaptor containing 12 random nucleotides. Individual samples furnished no less than 2.5 million CDR3-containing paired-end reads apiece. Via MiXCR, TCRdb re-called the 5' RACE reads, giving one row per CDR3 protein. The sample has 1.5 million to 2 million distinct CDR3 sequences; less than 50% are singletons. Each sample yielded at least 5.5 micrograms of PBMC total RNA. This chain links TRBV20-1 with TRBJ1-2, with 8 bases fitting TRBD1. Specimen: blood. This clonotype was obtained from a middle-aged woman in good health. CDR3 DNA sequence: TGCAGTGCCCCTCCGCAGGGGGCGCTGGGCTACACCTTC. The encoded protein is CSAPPQGALGYTF.